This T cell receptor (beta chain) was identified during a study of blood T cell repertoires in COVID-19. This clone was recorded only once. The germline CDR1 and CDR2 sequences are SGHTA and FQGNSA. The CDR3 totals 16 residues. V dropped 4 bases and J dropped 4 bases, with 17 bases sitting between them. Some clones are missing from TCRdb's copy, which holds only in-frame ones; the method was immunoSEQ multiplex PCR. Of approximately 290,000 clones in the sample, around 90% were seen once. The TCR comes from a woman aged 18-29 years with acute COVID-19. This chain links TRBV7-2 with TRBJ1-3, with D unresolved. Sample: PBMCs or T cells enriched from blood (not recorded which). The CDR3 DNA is TGTGCCAGCAGCTCCTGGGCCTCAGAGGGCGGAAACACCATATATTTT. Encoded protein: CASSSWASEGGNTIYF.